This is a list of T cell receptor beta chains from one sample in a study of a mutant IDH1 vaccine in newly diagnosed glioma. These receptors are not linked to any known antigen. TCRdb keeps only in-frame clones here, not all; method: immunoSEQ multiplex PCR. In the table there are some 30,000 clones, around 80% of which are singletons. Source: PBMCs, taken from a glioma patient whose treatment included an IDH1 peptide vaccine. The receptors come from a woman aged 40-49 years with glioma. CDR3s include the opening cysteine and the closing phenylalanine or tryptophan. Fields, in order: V gene, J gene, D gene, CDR3 protein. A D gene is named only where the DNA matches it firmly.

TRBV4-1	TRBJ2-6	.	CASSRGVNTFSGANVLTF
TRBV6-5	TRBJ2-1	.	CASSYGTEQFF
TRBV4-2	TRBJ2-1	TRBD2	CASSQDNSGGTLYNEQFF
TRBV11-2	TRBJ1-2	.	CASSRDGDYGYTF
TRBV18	TRBJ2-7	TRBD2	CASSPGEGRSYEQYF
TRBV19	TRBJ1-2	.	CASSIRTANYGYTF
TRBV6-1	TRBJ2-1	.	CASSERLRAGQMYEQFF
TRBV10-2	TRBJ2-2	.	CASRERLVDDTGELFF
TRBV18	TRBJ2-5	.	CASSPPSAGVTQYF
TRBV5-4	TRBJ2-7	TRBD2	CASSLGVAGSYEQYF
TRBV5-1	TRBJ2-1	.	CASTDQGGVYNEQFF
TRBV6-5	TRBJ1-2	TRBD1	CASSLLQGSNYGYTF
TRBV21-1	TRBJ1-5	.	CASSRPPMTGERQPQHF
TRBV5-1	TRBJ2-5	.	CASSLASIGQETQYF
TRBV30	TRBJ2-5	TRBD2	CAWSVLLAGPGAQYF
TRBV27	TRBJ1-3	.	CASSSQGASGNTIYF
TRBV7-7	TRBJ2-7	TRBD1	CAVGDRAHEQYF
TRBV27	TRBJ1-1	.	CASSLSVNTEAFF
TRBV19	TRBJ1-6	TRBD1	CASKRDRGANSPLHF
TRBV9	TRBJ2-1	TRBD1	CASSVRQGGYNEQFF
TRBV2	TRBJ2-1	TRBD2	CASSPLAGGLNEQFF
TRBV10-1	TRBJ2-3	.	CASTGGRLSTDTQYF
TRBV27	TRBJ1-1	.	CASSSHRGAFF
TRBV7-2	TRBJ2-2	.	CASSLVSLVTGELFF
TRBV5-1	TRBJ1-4	.	CASSILRQPNEKLFF
TRBV29-1	TRBJ2-2	.	CSVRDPAGELFF
TRBV2	TRBJ2-7	.	CASSYSRGSYEQYF
TRBV4-1	TRBJ2-5	.	CASSPRDGGETQYF
TRBV7-8	TRBJ1-6	.	CASRRQNTNNSPLHF
TRBV19	TRBJ2-3	.	CASSTQGWGTDTQYF
TRBV2	TRBJ2-3	.	CASEGVFTDTQYF
TRBV30	TRBJ1-1	.	CAWSVEVGTEAFF
TRBV2	TRBJ2-7	.	CASSPNLGSYEQYF
TRBV7-2	TRBJ2-7	.	CASSFGRLSSYEQYF
TRBV30	TRBJ1-1	TRBD1	CAWGFTGGAEAFF
TRBV7-9	TRBJ1-1	.	CASSLGQMGEAEAFF